What follows are 22 T cell receptor beta chains derived from one specimen sequenced in a study of T cell clonality in common variable immunodeficiency. Clones were read by immunoSEQ multiplex PCR, and TCRdb kept only the in-frame ones, dropping some. The sample is made up of about 20,000 clones, none counted only once. Study outcomes and limitations: Reportedly, TCR beta sequences from common variable immunodeficiency showed fewer deletions and N-nucleotide insertions.

Their antigens remain unidentified. Sequenced material: peripheral blood mononuclear cells. The origin of the receptors is a human donor with common variable immunodeficiency.

This clone was recorded a few times. The read ends 3 residues before the CDR3 terminus; that terminus is restored from the germline J gene. The V call is TRBV19, the J call TRBJ1-1; TRBD1 might be the D (6 bases). Germline loops: CDR1 LNHDA, CDR2 SQIVND (reference sequence). The V end lost 9 bases, the J end lost 1 base, and 12 bases lay between the germline ends. The CDR3 is 13 amino acids. The CDR3 loop is CASSPGQNTEAFF. CDR3 DNA (partial): TGTGCCAGCTCACCGGGACAGAACACTGAA.

There are a few counts of this clone. The CDR3 end lies 3 residues beyond the end of the read and is filled in from the germline J gene. The chain joins TRBV2 to TRBJ2-7; 8 nucleotides line up with TRBD1. The germline CDR1 and CDR2 sequences are SNHLY and FYNNEI. CDR3 length: 15 residues. Losses at the gene ends were 5 bases for V and 2 bases for J; bases not matched to a gene: 8. CDR3 protein: CASSPWTGPTYEQYF. The part of the CDR3 DNA that was read is TGTGCCAGCAGTCCCTGGACAGGGCCAACCTACGAG.

The sample holds a few counts of this clone. The read falls 3 residues short of the CDR3 end, and the missing part is taken from the germline J gene. At the DNA level, this CDR3 is encoded by other sequences in the same sample as well. This chain joins TRBV7-9 and TRBJ2-5, with a possible D match to TRBD2 (5 bases). This CDR3 contains 14 residues. CDR1 and CDR2 (germline): SEHNR, FQNEAQ (reference sequence). V was pared by 4 bases and J by 2 bases, with 11 bases between. This CDR3 is CASSSWTLQETQYF. CDR3 DNA (partial): TGTGCCAGCAGCTCCTGGACTCTACAAGAGACC.

Points on this clone: The CDR3 is cut off 3 residues early in the read; its end comes from the germline J gene. The genes are TRBV7-9 and TRBJ1-1, with a weak D call TRBD1 (6 bases). V lost 6 bases and J lost 3, with 17 bases in between. From germline, CDR1 is SEHNR and CDR2 FQNEAQ (reference sequence). The CDR3 loop spans 15 amino acids. The DNA read from the CDR3 is TGTGCCAGCAGACCGTGGGGGGGCCTTGACACTGAA. Its translation is CASRPWGGLDTE. The complete CDR3 sequence is CASRPWGGLDTEAFF. The full variable domain, in which reference TRBV7-9 and TRBJ1-1 provide the parts outside the CDR3, is DTGVSQNPRHKITKRGQNVTFRCDPISEHNRLYWYRQTLGQGPEFLTYFQNEAQLEKSRLLSDRFSAERPKGSFSTLEIQRTEQGDSAMYLCASRPWGGLDTEAFFGQGTRLTVV.

There are a few counts of this clone. Read data end 3 residues before the CDR3 end; the end is taken from the germline J gene. The V and J genes are TRBV19 and TRBJ2-1, with TRBD2 identical over 13 bases. V lost 10 bases, J lost 0 bases, and 9 bases stayed unmatched. CDR1 LNHDA and CDR2 SQIVND come from the germline V gene (reference sequence). This CDR3 comprises 17 residues. The CDR3: CATVGLAGASSYNEQFF. The sequenced part of the CDR3 DNA is TGTGCCACCGTTGGACTAGCGGGAGCGTCCTCCTACAATGAG.

Only a few counts were recorded for this clone. The read stops 3 residues short of the end of the CDR3; the missing end is completed from the germline J gene. J is TRBJ2-1 and V is TRBV7-6; unclear D gene. The length of the CDR3 is 13 residues. Germline V CDR1 and CDR2: SGHVS, FNYEAQ. V lost 3 bases to trimming and J lost 8 bases, with 11 bases between them. CDR3 protein: CASSFSSTDEQFF. The sequenced CDR3 bases are TGTGCCAGCAGCTTCTCTAGTACCGATGAG.

Only a few counts were recorded for this clone. The CDR3 extends 3 residues past the end of the read, so its final part is completed from the germline J gene. J is TRBJ2-1 and V is TRBV7-9; 11 bases map to TRBD1. Trimming at V came to 4 bases and at J to 9 bases, leaving 8 bases not matched to a gene. The CDR3 is 15 residues long. Germline V CDR1 and CDR2: SEHNR, FQNEAQ (reference sequence). CDR3 bases read: TGTGCCAGCAGCTGGGACAGGGGGTATAGCGGTGAG. This gives the protein CASSWDRGYSGE. The full CDR3 is CASSWDRGYSGEQFF.

On this clone itself: Coverage ceases 3 residues before the CDR3 finishes, and the germline J gene fills in the end. The V call is TRBV5-1, the J call TRBJ2-5, with 9 bases matching TRBD2. V lost 4 bases, J lost 1 base, and 8 bases stayed unmatched. This CDR3 region has 16 residues. The germline V gene encodes CDR1 SGHRS and CDR2 YFSETQ. The CDR3 DNA, read in part, is TGCGCCAGCAGCGGTGGACTAGCGCCCTCCCAAGAGACC. Its protein product is CASSGGLAPSQET. The whole CDR3 protein is CASSGGLAPSQETQYF.

Comment on this clone: The DNA ends 3 residues before the CDR3 does, and the rest of the CDR3 is filled in from the germline J gene. The chain carries TRBV7-6 and TRBJ2-2; 8 bases are shared with TRBD2. The CDR3 runs 16 residues. Germline assignment: CDR1 SGHVS and CDR2 FNYEAQ. The V segment lost 1 base and the J segment 1 base; nucleotides outside the gene matches: 2. The CDR3 protein is CASSLGLAGNTGELFF. The part of the CDR3 DNA that was read is TGTGCCAGCAGCTTAGGGCTAGCGGGGAACACCGGGGAG. The entire variable domain, with the rest obtained from reference TRBV7-6 and TRBJ2-2, is as follows: GAGVSQSPRYKVTKRGQDVALRCDPISGHVSLYWYRQALGQGPEFLTYFNYEAQQDKSGLPNDRFSAERPEGSISTLTIQRTEQRDSAMYRCASSLGLAGNTGELFFGEGSRLTVL.

The table lists this clone with a few counts. The CDR3 goes on 3 residues after the read ends, and that part is filled in from the germline J gene. The chain combines TRBV7-9 with TRBJ1-6; D is uncertain. CDR3 size: 13 residues. V was clipped by 5 bases and J by 7 bases, with 9 bases between them. Germline CDR1 reads SEHNR; CDR2 reads FQNEAQ (reference sequence). The CDR3 spells CASSLTPNSPLHF. The CDR3 DNA, read in part, is TGTGCCAGCAGCCTGACACCAAATTCACCC. The variable domain in full, with the rest retrieved from reference TRBV7-9 and TRBJ1-6, is DTGVSQNPRHKITKRGQNVTFRCDPISEHNRLYWYRQTLGQGPEFLTYFQNEAQLEKSRLLSDRFSAERPKGSFSTLEIQRTEQGDSAMYLCASSLTPNSPLHFGNGTRLTVT.

The sample holds a few counts of this clone. Read data end 3 residues before the CDR3 end; the end is taken from the germline J gene. This sequence joins TRBV19 and TRBJ1-6; TRBD1 matches 9 bases. CDR3 length equals 15 residues. The V gene's germline CDR1 is LNHDA and CDR2 SQIVND (reference sequence). Trimming at V came to 11 bases and at J to 10 bases, leaving 15 bases not matched to a gene. This CDR3 reads CASSDRGLINSPLHF. The covered CDR3 bases are TGTGCCTCCTCGGACAGGGGTCTCATAAACTCACCC. The full variable domain, rest sourced from reference TRBV19 and TRBJ1-6, is DGGITQSPKYLFRKEGQNVTLSCEQNLNHDAMYWYRQDPGQGLRLIYYSQIVNDFQKGDIAEGYSVSREKKESFPLTVTSAQKNPTAFYLCASSDRGLINSPLHFGNGTRLTVT.

This clone is medium-sized within its sample. With the read ending 3 residues before the CDR3 end, the germline J gene is used to fill in that end. This rearrangement joins TRBV6-2 or TRBV6-3 to TRBJ2-2; 7 nucleotides line up with TRBD2. CDR1 is MNHEY, CDR2 SVGEGT, per germline. The CDR3 contains 15 residues. J was trimmed by 6 bases and V by 6 bases; bases with no gene match: 10. CDR3 DNA (partial): TGTGCCAGCAGCGTAACTAGCGAAGGACCCGGGGAG. Protein: CASSVTSEGPGE. The entire CDR3 is CASSVTSEGPGELFF.

Points on this clone: The CDR3 is cut off 3 residues early in the read; its end comes from the germline J gene. The chain uses TRBV6-2 or TRBV6-3 and TRBJ2-7; D gene ambiguous. This CDR3 has 13 residues. Trimming took off 6 bases at V and 0 bases at J, with 9 bases between the two ends. Germline CDR1 is MNHEY and CDR2 is SVGEGT. The covered CDR3 bases are TGTGCCAGCAGCTTACCTAGCTCCTACGAG. Its protein is CASSLPSSYE. The CDR3, in full, reads CASSLPSSYEQYF.

This clone has more than one count but fewer than ten. Read data end 3 residues before the CDR3 end; the end is taken from the germline J gene. The V call is TRBV6-1, the J call TRBJ1-5, with 9 bases fitting TRBD1. V lost 1 base, J lost 4 bases, and 5 bases stayed unmatched. Germline V gene data show CDR1 as MNHNS and CDR2 as SASEGT. The CDR3 runs 16 residues. CDR3 sequence: CASSEGTGVGNQPQHF. The CDR3 DNA, read in part, is TGTGCCAGCAGTGAAGGGACAGGGGTGGGAAATCAGCCC.

As for this clone: Read sequence stops 3 residues before the CDR3 end, and the germline J gene provides the missing end. The chain recombines TRBV19 with TRBJ2-2, with 10 nucleotides matching TRBD1. This CDR3 has 14 amino acids. Unmatched junction bases numbered 6, after V lost 8 bases and J lost 6 bases. From germline, CDR1 is LNHDA and CDR2 SQIVND (reference sequence). CDR3 DNA (partial): TGTGCCAGTCTTTGGACAGGGGGGTCCGGGGAG. Translation: CASLWTGGSGE. In full, the CDR3 is CASLWTGGSGELFF.

In its sample, this clone was seen a few times. The CDR3 extends 3 residues past the end of the read, so its final part is completed from the germline J gene. The V call is TRBV2, the J call TRBJ2-1; no clear D gene. The CDR3 length is 11 residues. V shed 6 bases and J shed 9 bases, with 9 bases lying between them. In germline, CDR1 is SNHLY, CDR2 FYNNEI. The DNA read from the CDR3 is TGTGCCAGCAGCCCCTCCTTTGAG. It is translated as CASSPSFE. The complete CDR3 protein is CASSPSFEQFF.

Only a few counts were recorded for this clone. The CDR3 end falls 3 residues outside the read, so it is completed with the germline J gene. V gene TRBV18 combines with J gene TRBJ1-1; D unresolved. The V end was cut by 5 bases, the J end by 7 bases, with 11 bases between. The CDR3 sequence is 12 residues long. CDR1 KGHSH and CDR2 LQKENI come from the germline V gene. Incomplete CDR3 DNA: TGTGCCAGCTCAGCCAACAGTGTTGAA. Its protein product is CASSANSVE. The CDR3 in its entirety is CASSANSVEAFF. Full variable domain (missing parts from reference TRBV18 and TRBJ1-1): NAGVMQNPRHLVRRRGQEARLRCSPMKGHSHVYWYRQLPEEGLKFMVYLQKENIIDESGMPKERFSAEFPKEGPSILRIQQVVRGDSAAYFCASSANSVEAFFGQGTRLTVV.

Regarding this clone: The CDR3 goes on 3 residues after the read ends, and that part is filled in from the germline J gene. The J gene is TRBJ2-1, the V gene TRBV19, with 12 bases identical to TRBD2. Germline lookup yields CDR1 LNHDA and CDR2 SQIVND (reference sequence). The V segment lost 6 bases and the J segment 1 base; nucleotides outside the gene matches: 10. The CDR3 loop spans 18 amino acids. Incomplete CDR3 DNA: TGTGCCAGTAGCATTCTCGGGACTAGCGGGCGATCCTACAATGAG. As protein: CASSILGTSGRSYNE. The full CDR3 sequence reads CASSILGTSGRSYNEQFF.

This clone was observed a handful of times. The read comes to an end 3 residues before the CDR3 does, leaving the germline J gene to fill in the end. This CDR3 is also generated by other DNA sequences in the sample. This chain joins TRBV18 and TRBJ2-7; perhaps TRBD1 as D (5 bases). CDR1 KGHSH and CDR2 LQKENI come from the germline V gene. The CDR3 covers 13 residues. V lost 4 bases to trimming and J lost 4 bases, with 11 bases between them. The CDR3: CASSQGQGYEQYF. The part of the CDR3 DNA that was read is TGTGCCAGCTCACAGGGGCAGGGTTACGAG.

This clone has more than one count but fewer than ten. The CDR3 end is not reached by the read, which stops 3 residues before it; the germline J gene fills it in. V usage is TRBV30 and J usage is TRBJ2-3, with 7 nucleotides matching TRBD2. Trimming removed 8 bases from V and 5 bases from J; junction bases left unmatched: 7. CDR1 GTSNPN and CDR2 SVGIG come from the germline V gene (reference sequence). The CDR3 is 12 amino acids. The CDR3 sequence is CARGVRLDTQYF. The part of the CDR3 DNA that was read is TGTGCCCGGGGGGTTAGGTTAGATACG.

The sample holds a few counts of this clone. The read terminates 3 residues before the CDR3 end, so the remaining end is supplied by the germline J gene. The chain has TRBV6-2 or TRBV6-3 and TRBJ2-7; 9 positions match TRBD2. The J segment lost 3 bases and the V segment lost 6 bases, leaving 9 bases of the junction unmatched. Germline-derived CDR1 and CDR2 are MNHEY and SVGEGT. The CDR3 length is 15 residues. Here the CDR3 reads CASRTLSGRSYEQYF. Incomplete CDR3 DNA: TGTGCCAGCAGAACCCTTAGCGGGAGAAGCTACGAG.

As regards this clone: The CDR3 end is not reached by the read, which stops 3 residues before it; the germline J gene fills it in. The V call is TRBV5-1, the J call TRBJ2-7, with TRBD2 identical over 14 bases. Germline V CDR1 and CDR2: SGHRS, YFSETQ. Trimming at V came to 3 bases and at J to 4 bases, leaving 15 bases not matched to a gene. The CDR3 has 19 residues. The CDR3 bases that were read are TGCGCCAGCAGCTCCATACCGGGACTAGCGGGAGAGATGGAATACGAG. This gives the protein CASSSIPGLAGEMEYE. The whole CDR3 protein is CASSSIPGLAGEMEYEQYF.